This T cell receptor beta chain was sequenced for a study of blood T cells in healthy people across ages (dated by TCRdb to about 2015). Study-level background: In model experiments, template switching captured about one uniquely barcoded TCR beta cDNA molecule for every two T cells. The study measured age-related changes in TCR beta repertoire diversity using deep sequencing normalized with unique cDNA molecular identifiers. Donors were grouped into four age groups: young (average 16 years), middle-aged (about 40), aged (around 60) and long-lived (about 82). To avoid experimental bias, donors of different ages were randomly spread across the sequencing lanes. Two additional independent replicas of 1 million unique cDNA reads from the same blood draw were analyzed for two donors (one aged 18 to 30 and one aged 80 or older). Overall results and qualifications from the work: As age increased, observed TCR beta diversity per million T cells dropped in a roughly linear way, and a significant reduction was already evident by age about 36. Donor CMV infection status was unknown, potentially confounding age-related changes in expanded clonotypes. Since profiling was done on bulk unsorted PBMCs, naive and antigen-experienced compartments could not be conclusively compared. Compared with the aged group, the long-lived group had more naive CD4+ T cells, fewer expanded clones and increased TCR diversity, suggesting age selection. Estimates of total diversity from one million sequenced T cells were regarded as lower bounds and underestimates. There was a strong correlation between observed TCR beta diversity and the percentage of naive T cells measured by flow cytometry.

Systemically healthy Caucasian individuals from Russia, some 36 in total and aged roughly 6 to 95 years, were included as donors. Each donor gave around 9.8 milliliters of peripheral blood, collected into EDTA-treated Vacutainer tubes. Ficoll-Paque density-gradient centrifugation was used to isolate PBMCs, with at least 7 million per sample. Trizol reagent was used to extract total RNA from PBMCs, with at least 5 micrograms per sample. For every donor, flow cytometry on a PBMC aliquot measured the percentage of naive CD45RAhigh/CD27high T cells. The library was obtained by 5' RACE. Sequencer: Illumina HiSeq 2500. A second PCR of roughly 6 to 11 cycles was run with a J-beta primer mix and a sample-barcoded 5' primer. A template-switch 5' adaptor carrying 12 random nucleotides introduced a unique molecular identifier onto each TCR beta cDNA molecule. At least 2.5 million CDR3-containing paired-end reads were obtained from each sample. First-strand cDNA synthesis was performed from all RNA using the Mint cDNA synthesis kit, with priming by a TRBC-specific oligonucleotide. After uracil-DNA glycosylase treatment, a first 18-cycle PCR used universal primers M1SS and BC2_uni_R on all cDNA. The paper's processing steps were these. Each sample was normalized by randomly selecting 1 million high-quality reads, each carrying a distinct molecular identifier. Instead of being binned into consensus sequences, reads with shared molecular identifiers were discarded. MiTCR, set to a Q25 quality threshold and the strictest error-elimination algorithm, was used for CDR3 identification, clonotype clustering and error correction. Lower-bound total TCR beta diversity was estimated with a nonparametric unseen species model using Euler transformation. TCRdb trimmed the raw reads at Q25, called clones with MiXCR and kept productive beta chains. Every entry covers one CDR3 protein and lists the most common genes and DNA from its rows. These V and J calls originate from TCRdb's pipeline instead of the authors' own analysis. The table for this sample lists about 1.4 million distinct CDR3 sequences; approximately 59% of them were counted only once. Of the sample, 6.5% to 8.5% is held by the ten largest clones.

Trimming takes 1 base off V and 3 bases off J; junction bases not matched to a gene: 5. CDR1 is given as DFQATT and CDR2 as SNEGSKA, both from the germline V gene (reference sequence). The CDR3, from cysteine to phenylalanine, totals 16 residues. Just CDR3 DNA is preserved here, 48 bases in frame from base 1. About this clonotype itself: Its antigen target is currently unknown. Base quality data are lacking; no much larger clone is found one base away.

The chain links TRBV20-1 with TRBJ2-1; TRBD2 aligns with 11 central bases. This TCR was recovered from a young man in good health. The specimen sequenced was blood. At the DNA level, the sequence is TGCAGTGCTAGAGCCCCTACTAGCGGGAGCTACAATGAGCAGTTCTTC. Its protein is CSARAPTSGSYNEQFF.